The T cell receptor (beta chain) described here comes from a study of synovial regulatory T cells in juvenile arthritis. General study results and limits: Inflammation-associated Treg cells in blood had less TCR diversity than the remaining blood Treg cells.

Measured by frequency, this clone is medium-sized. Its specificity is unknown. The CDR3 sequence is 13 residues long. DNA for this receptor is not on file. The V gene's germline CDR1 is LNHDA and CDR2 SQIVND (reference sequence). Assay used: immunoSEQ multiplex PCR; TCRdb lists only in-frame clones, some missing. This repertoire includes about 1,000 clones. Input material: Treg cells from blood. The subset was: HLA-DR+ inflammation-associated blood Treg cells. This sequence originates from a donor aged 2 to 35 with juvenile idiopathic arthritis. The rearrangement uses TRBV19 and TRBJ1-5; without DNA, the TCRdb call of TRBD1 cannot be checked. CDR3 sequence: CASTIQGEGPQHF.